One sample yielded the 17 T cell receptor beta chains listed below, sequenced in a study of shared clonotypes between healthy human individuals. Only in-frame clones appear in the TCRdb table, and some are missing; sequencing was by immunoSEQ multiplex PCR. The sample lists fewer than 1.4 million clones, approximately 78% seen once, with 0.6% to 0.75% in the top ten. Sample: memory CD4+ T cells from PBMCs. Subset in this sample: CD45RA-negative fraction. These receptors were collected from a man younger than 35 in good health. Some clones in this sample may be carry-over from other donors' samples.

V is TRBV6-6 and J is TRBJ1-2; tentatively, D is TRBD1 (5 bases). The CDR3 extends over 16 amino acids. Trimming stripped 5 bases from V and 2 bases from J, with 18 bases between. Germline loops: CDR1 MNHNY, CDR2 SVGAGI (reference sequence). CDR3 loop: CASSTPLRGENYGYTF. CDR3 in DNA: TGTGCCAGCAGTACCCCCCTTAGGGGAGAGAACTATGGCTACACCTTC.

V and J are TRBV28 and TRBJ2-3, with 10 bases lining up with TRBD1. This CDR3 is 13 amino acids long. J was trimmed by 4 bases and V by 6 bases; bases with no gene match: 1. CDR1 and CDR2 (germline): MDHEN, SYDVKM. CDR3 in amino acids: CASSDRGPDTQYF. CDR3 coding DNA: TGTGCCAGCAGCGACAGGGGGCCAGATACGCAGTATTTT.

This chain links TRBV19 with TRBJ1-1, with 9 bases matching TRBD1. Germline CDR1 reads LNHDA; CDR2 reads SQIVND (reference sequence). This CDR3 has 16 amino acids. With 6 bases clipped from V and 0 bases from J, the junction kept 8 bases outside the gene matches. The CDR3 spells CASRAGTGRMNTEAFF. The DNA of the CDR3 is TGTGCCAGTAGGGCCGGGACAGGGAGGATGAACACTGAAGCTTTCTTT.

The chain couples TRBV6-4 to TRBJ2-3; no clear D. The germline V gene has CDR1 MRHNA and CDR2 SNTAGT. V was pared by 6 bases and J by 1 base, with 8 bases between. The CDR3 is 13 amino acids. The CDR3 DNA sequence: TGTGCCAGCAGGGCTGGGGGCACAGATACGCAGTATTTT. This codes for CASRAGGTDTQYF.

V is TRBV7-3 and J is TRBJ1-5, with D uncertain. In germline, CDR1 is SGHTA, CDR2 FQGTGA. The V gene lost 0 bases and the J gene lost 5 bases, with 5 bases spanning the gap. This CDR3 has 13 residues. The chain's CDR3 is CASSLTWDQPQHF. The CDR3, as DNA: TGTGCCAGCAGCTTAACTTGGGATCAGCCCCAGCATTTT. The variable domain in full, completed from reference TRBV7-3 and TRBJ1-5, reads GAGVSQTPSNKVTEKGKYVELRCDPISGHTALYWYRQSLGQGPEFLIYFQGTGAADDSGLPNDRFFAVRPEGSVSTLKIQRTERGDSAVYLCASSLTWDQPQHFGDGTRLSIL.

The chain recombines TRBV27 with TRBJ2-7; tentative D call: TRBD1 (6 bases). The CDR3 extends over 15 amino acids. Per germline, CDR1 MNHEY and CDR2 SMNVEV (reference sequence). V lost 0 bases and J 3 bases, leaving 12 bases between the germline ends. The CDR3 nucleotides read TGTGCCAGCAGTTTATCTCGACAGGTTTTCTACGAGCAGTACTTC. It translates to CASSLSRQVFYEQYF.

This clone showed up just a few times. The J gene is TRBJ2-3, the V gene TRBV28; D unresolved. This CDR3 contains 12 residues. Germline assignment: CDR1 MDHEN and CDR2 SYDVKM. Trimming removed 9 bases at V and 4 bases at J, with 11 bases between. CDR3 amino acids: CASGVRPDTQYF. Written as DNA, the CDR3 is TGTGCCAGTGGGGTTCGGCCAGATACGCAGTATTTT.

The chain is built from TRBV28 and TRBJ2-1, with TRBD2 matching over 9 bases. The germline V gene has CDR1 MDHEN and CDR2 SYDVKM. Trimming at V came to 7 bases and at J to 8 bases, leaving 21 bases not matched to a gene. CDR3 size: 18 residues. CDR3 protein: CASTNGGTSFSRGDEQFF. DNA for the CDR3: TGTGCCAGCACCAATGGAGGGACTAGCTTTTCACGGGGGGATGAGCAGTTCTTC.

CDR3 DNA sequence: TGTGCCAGCAGCTTGGGGCCGGGCGGCAATGAGCAGTTCTTC. This sequence encodes CASSLGPGGNEQFF. The chain has TRBV5-6 and TRBJ2-1; D is undetermined. This CDR3 comprises 14 residues. CDR1 is SGHDT and CDR2 is YYEEEE in the germline V gene. The V end was cut by 0 bases, the J end by 6 bases, with 10 bases between.

The chain recombines TRBV5-1 with TRBJ1-1; 7 nucleotides line up with TRBD1. The germline gives CDR1 SGHRS, CDR2 YFSETQ. J was trimmed by 2 bases and V by 7 bases; bases with no gene match: 5. This CDR3 has 13 residues. In DNA form, the CDR3 reads TGCGCCAGCTGCGGACAGGACAACACTGAAGCTTTCTTT. Translated: CASCGQDNTEAFF.

The chain employs TRBV5-4 and TRBJ2-3; the D gene is possibly TRBD1 (6 bases). CDR3 length: 14 amino acids. V lost 3 bases to trimming and J lost 3 bases, with 11 bases between them. Germline CDR1 SGHNT, CDR2 YYREEE (reference sequence). The CDR3 protein is CASSSSTGTDTQYF. Here the CDR3 DNA reads TGTGCCAGCAGCTCGAGTACAGGGACAGATACGCAGTATTTT.

The chain has TRBV6-6 and TRBJ1-1; maybe TRBD1 (6 bases). V was clipped by 0 bases and J by 1 base, with 9 bases between them. Germline CDR1 MNHNY, CDR2 SVGAGI (reference sequence). CDR3 length equals 15 residues. The CDR3 bases are TGTGCCAGCAGTTACTCTAGGGGGTCGAACACTGAAGCTTTCTTT. Amino acids: CASSYSRGSNTEAFF.

The chain joins TRBV7-2 to TRBJ2-1; 9 positions agree with TRBD1. This CDR3 is built from 19 residues. In germline, CDR1 is SGHTA, CDR2 FQGNSA. With V trimmed by 1 base and J by 8 bases, 18 bases remained unmatched. CDR3 DNA sequence: TGTGCCAGCAGCTTAGTTTTTTATGGGACAGGGACCCTTGGGGATGAGCAGTTCTTC. This translates into CASSLVFYGTGTLGDEQFF.

This rearrangement joins TRBV2 to TRBJ2-3; TRBD2 matches at 8 bases. The CDR3 is made up of 14 amino acids. V was clipped by 10 bases and J by 1 base; unmatched bases: 7. Germline V CDR1 and CDR2: SNHLY, FYNNEI. The CDR3 sequence: CATGGREGTDTQYF. The CDR3 region has the DNA TGTGCCACCGGGGGGCGGGAGGGCACAGATACGCAGTATTTT.

V and J are TRBV18 and TRBJ2-3, with D hard to call. Trimming removed 5 bases from V and 6 bases from J, with 9 bases in between. The germline V gene has CDR1 KGHSH and CDR2 LQKENI. This CDR3 comprises 12 residues. This CDR3 is CASSSRRDTQYF. Written as DNA, the CDR3 is TGTGCCAGCTCATCCCGAAGGGATACGCAGTATTTT.

V is TRBV5-4 and J is TRBJ2-5; D unclear. V was shortened by 0 bases and J by 4 bases, with 16 bases between the two germline ends. The CDR3 covers 16 residues. Germline lookup yields CDR1 SGHNT and CDR2 YYREEE (reference sequence). The CDR3 region is CASSLGANPMRETQYF. In DNA form, the CDR3 reads TGTGCCAGCAGCTTGGGGGCTAACCCGATGCGAGAGACCCAGTACTTC.

The rearrangement uses TRBV14 and TRBJ2-5, with TRBD1 as a possible D gene (6 bases). CDR3 length: 15 residues. The ends were cut back, 4 bases at V and 5 bases at J, with 17 bases in the middle. Germline loops: CDR1 SGHDN, CDR2 FVKESK. The chain's CDR3 is CASSPRRDTPETQYF. In DNA, the CDR3 is TGTGCCAGCAGCCCACGCCGGGACACCCCGGAGACCCAGTACTTC.